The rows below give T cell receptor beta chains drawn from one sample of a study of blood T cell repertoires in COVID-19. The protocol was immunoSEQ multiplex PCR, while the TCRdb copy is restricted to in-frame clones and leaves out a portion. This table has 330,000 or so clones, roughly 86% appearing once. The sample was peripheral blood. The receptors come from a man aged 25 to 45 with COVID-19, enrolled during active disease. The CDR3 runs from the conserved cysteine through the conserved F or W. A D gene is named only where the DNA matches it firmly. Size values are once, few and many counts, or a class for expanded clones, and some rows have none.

CDR3 protein: CASTFILLGQESSGANVLTF
CDR3 DNA: TGTGCCAGTACTTTTATTCTGCTGGGACAGGAAAGCTCTGGGGCCAACGTCCTGACTTTC
clone size: .
V gene: TRBV19
D gene: TRBD1
J gene: TRBJ2-6

CDR3 protein: CASSFRTGRQPQHF
CDR3 DNA: TGTGCCAGTAGTTTTAGGACAGGGAGGCAGCCCCAGCATTTT
clone size: .
V gene: TRBV19
D gene: TRBD1
J gene: TRBJ1-5

CDR3 protein: CASSEYRTGDEQYF
CDR3 DNA: TGTGCCAGCAGTGAATATCGGACAGGGGACGAGCAGTACTTC
clone size: .
V gene: TRBV25-1
D gene: TRBD1
J gene: TRBJ2-7

CDR3 protein: CASRFDGVENYGYTF
CDR3 DNA: TGTGCCAGCAGATTCGACGGGGTAGAGAACTATGGCTACACCTTC
clone size: .
V gene: TRBV6-5
D gene: .
J gene: TRBJ1-2

CDR3 protein: CATSFAGGAGETQYF
CDR3 DNA: TGTGCCACCAGCTTCGCAGGGGGCGCGGGGGAGACCCAGTACTTC
clone size: .
V gene: TRBV24-1
D gene: TRBD1
J gene: TRBJ2-5

CDR3 protein: CASQQAMNTEAFF
CDR3 DNA: TGTGCCAGCCAACAGGCAATGAACACTGAAGCTTTCTTT
clone size: .
V gene: TRBV6-6
D gene: .
J gene: TRBJ1-1

CDR3 protein: CAITGGGGGSYNEQFF
CDR3 DNA: TGTGCCATCACCGGGGGGGGAGGAGGTTCCTACAATGAGCAGTTCTTC
clone size: .
V gene: TRBV10-3
D gene: TRBD2
J gene: TRBJ2-1

CDR3 protein: CSASSGGETDTQYF
CDR3 DNA: TGCAGTGCTAGTTCGGGGGGCGAGACAGATACGCAGTATTTT
clone size: once
V gene: TRBV20-1
D gene: .
J gene: TRBJ2-3

CDR3 protein: CASSQGTAGIETQYF
CDR3 DNA: TGCGCCAGCAGCCAAGGAACTGCGGGAATAGAGACCCAGTACTTC
clone size: .
V gene: TRBV4-3
D gene: .
J gene: TRBJ2-5

CDR3 protein: CASSLDLDRVGKLFF
CDR3 DNA: TGTGCCAGCAGCTTAGATTTGGACAGGGTCGGGAAACTGTTTTTT
clone size: .
V gene: TRBV11-2
D gene: TRBD1
J gene: TRBJ1-4

CDR3 protein: CASSQERAGGRYNEQFF
CDR3 DNA: TGTGCCAGCAGCCAAGAACGAGCGGGAGGGAGGTACAATGAGCAGTTCTTC
clone size: .
V gene: TRBV4-2
D gene: TRBD2
J gene: TRBJ2-1

CDR3 protein: CASSHATPSTDTQYF
CDR3 DNA: TGTGCCAGTAGCCACGCTACGCCTAGCACAGATACGCAGTATTTT
clone size: .
V gene: TRBV19
D gene: .
J gene: TRBJ2-3

CDR3 protein: CASRPTGEPRGFF
CDR3 DNA: TGTGCCAGCAGACCCACAGGGGAACCCAGGGGGTTCTTC
clone size: .
V gene: TRBV7-2
D gene: TRBD1
J gene: TRBJ2-1

CDR3 protein: CASSMGQTFEQYF
CDR3 DNA: TGTGCCAGTAGTATGGGACAGACCTTCGAGCAGTACTTC
clone size: .
V gene: TRBV19
D gene: TRBD1
J gene: TRBJ2-7

CDR3 protein: CASSLIRAGYEQYF
CDR3 DNA: TGTGCCAGCAGCTTGATAAGGGCGGGCTACGAGCAGTACTTC
clone size: .
V gene: TRBV5-6
D gene: .
J gene: TRBJ2-7

CDR3 protein: CATSRDRGYGEKLFF
CDR3 DNA: TGTGCCACCAGCAGAGATCGGGGGTATGGAGAAAAACTGTTTTTT
clone size: .
V gene: TRBV15
D gene: .
J gene: TRBJ1-4

CDR3 protein: CASSARGGGGGNTIYF
CDR3 DNA: TGTGCCAGCAGTGCCCGGGGGGGAGGAGGGGGAAACACCATATATTTT
clone size: .
V gene: TRBV28
D gene: .
J gene: TRBJ1-3

CDR3 protein: CASSYRVGTDTQYF
CDR3 DNA: TGCGCCAGCAGCTACAGGGTAGGGACAGATACGCAGTATTTT
clone size: .
V gene: TRBV5-1
D gene: .
J gene: TRBJ2-3

CDR3 protein: CAWSHDRVAETQYF
CDR3 DNA: TGTGCCTGGAGCCACGACAGGGTGGCAGAGACCCAGTACTTC
clone size: .
V gene: TRBV30
D gene: TRBD1
J gene: TRBJ2-5

CDR3 protein: CASSSGTSYEQYF
CDR3 DNA: TGTGCCAGCAGCTCAGGGACTAGCTACGAGCAGTACTTC
clone size: .
V gene: TRBV7-2
D gene: TRBD2
J gene: TRBJ2-7

CDR3 protein: CASSPEGSGNNEQFF
CDR3 DNA: TGCGCCAGCAGCCCTGAGGGGAGCGGGAACAATGAGCAGTTCTTC
clone size: .
V gene: TRBV4-3
D gene: TRBD2
J gene: TRBJ2-1

CDR3 protein: CASSQREGTNTEAFF
CDR3 DNA: TGTGCCAGCAGCCAACGAGAGGGCACGAACACTGAAGCTTTCTTT
clone size: .
V gene: TRBV11-2
D gene: .
J gene: TRBJ1-1

CDR3 protein: CASSPPSAWGGSTDTQYF
CDR3 DNA: TGTGCCAGCAGCCCGCCTTCGGCTTGGGGGGGGTCCACAGATACGCAGTATTTT
clone size: .
V gene: TRBV7-3
D gene: TRBD2
J gene: TRBJ2-3

CDR3 protein: CATGSRRDGANEKLFF
CDR3 DNA: TGTGCCACCGGCTCCAGGAGGGATGGAGCTAATGAAAAACTGTTTTTT
clone size: .
V gene: TRBV24-1
D gene: .
J gene: TRBJ1-4

CDR3 protein: CSVDGRGQVRYGYTF
CDR3 DNA: TGCAGCGTTGACGGGAGGGGCCAAGTCCGCTATGGCTACACCTTC
clone size: .
V gene: TRBV29-1
D gene: .
J gene: TRBJ1-2

CDR3 protein: CASSHGTQEYEQYF
CDR3 DNA: TGCGCCAGCAGCCATGGGACACAAGAATACGAGCAGTACTTC
clone size: .
V gene: TRBV4-3
D gene: .
J gene: TRBJ2-7

CDR3 protein: CAWSKGGGRGYTF
CDR3 DNA: TGTGCCTGGAGTAAGGGAGGGGGGAGAGGCTACACCTTC
clone size: .
V gene: TRBV30
D gene: .
J gene: TRBJ1-2

CDR3 protein: CATQGHLNTEAFF
CDR3 DNA: TGTGCCACCCAGGGACATTTGAACACTGAAGCTTTCTTT
clone size: .
V gene: TRBV12-3/TRBV12-4
D gene: .
J gene: TRBJ1-1

CDR3 protein: CASSYERGKYNEQFF
CDR3 DNA: TGTGCCAGCAGTTATGAGCGGGGGAAATACAATGAGCAGTTCTTC
clone size: .
V gene: TRBV6-5
D gene: TRBD2
J gene: TRBJ2-1

CDR3 protein: CASSERKVGTDTQYF
CDR3 DNA: TGTGCCAGCAGTGAGCGGAAGGTTGGGACAGATACGCAGTATTTT
clone size: .
V gene: TRBV11-3
D gene: .
J gene: TRBJ2-3

CDR3 protein: CASSSQGAGTDTQYF
CDR3 DNA: TGCGCCAGCAGCTCTCAGGGGGCAGGCACAGATACGCAGTATTTT
clone size: .
V gene: TRBV5-1
D gene: TRBD1
J gene: TRBJ2-3

CDR3 protein: CASKRTPSGNTIYF
CDR3 DNA: TGTGCCAGTAAGAGGACTCCCTCTGGAAACACCATATATTTT
clone size: .
V gene: TRBV19
D gene: .
J gene: TRBJ1-3

CDR3 protein: CASSPGREGYEQYF
CDR3 DNA: TGTGCCAGCTCACCAGGGCGGGAGGGCTACGAGCAGTACTTC
clone size: .
V gene: TRBV18
D gene: TRBD2
J gene: TRBJ2-7

CDR3 protein: CASSPTGSYGYTF
CDR3 DNA: TGTGCCAGCAGCCCAACAGGGAGCTATGGCTACACCTTC
clone size: .
V gene: TRBV12-3/TRBV12-4
D gene: .
J gene: TRBJ1-2

CDR3 protein: CASSLGSQRGGSYNEQFF
CDR3 DNA: TGTGCCAGCAGCTTAGGGAGCCAGCGGGGGGGCTCCTACAATGAGCAGTTCTTC
clone size: .
V gene: TRBV7-9
D gene: TRBD2
J gene: TRBJ2-1

CDR3 protein: CASSLARSVVPDTQYF
CDR3 DNA: TGCGCCAGCAGCTTGGCCAGAAGCGTGGTCCCAGATACGCAGTATTTT
clone size: .
V gene: TRBV5-1
D gene: .
J gene: TRBJ2-3

CDR3 protein: CASSAQGANYGYTF
CDR3 DNA: TGTGCCAGCAGTGCCCAGGGGGCCAACTATGGCTACACCTTC
clone size: few
V gene: TRBV27
D gene: TRBD1
J gene: TRBJ1-2

CDR3 protein: CASSRTRGGPYNEQFF
CDR3 DNA: TGTGCCAGTAGTCGGACTAGGGGCGGACCCTACAATGAGCAGTTCTTC
clone size: few
V gene: TRBV19
D gene: TRBD2
J gene: TRBJ2-1

CDR3 protein: CASSMWGTDTGELFF
CDR3 DNA: TGTGCCAGTAGTATGTGGGGGACAGACACCGGGGAGCTGTTTTTT
clone size: few
V gene: TRBV19
D gene: TRBD1
J gene: TRBJ2-2

CDR3 protein: CASSSVGSSGGGRNEQFF
CDR3 DNA: TGTGCCAGCTCATCAGTAGGATCTAGCGGGGGGGGTCGCAATGAGCAGTTCTTC
clone size: .
V gene: TRBV18
D gene: TRBD2
J gene: TRBJ2-1

CDR3 protein: CASRLLAGKRDEQFF
CDR3 DNA: TGTGCCAGCAGGTTGCTAGCGGGAAAAAGGGATGAGCAGTTCTTC
clone size: once
V gene: TRBV2
D gene: TRBD2
J gene: TRBJ2-1

CDR3 protein: CASSSVMDIPEETQYF
CDR3 DNA: TGTGCCAGCAGCTCCGTTATGGACATCCCAGAGGAGACCCAGTACTTC
clone size: once
V gene: TRBV7-8
D gene: .
J gene: TRBJ2-5

CDR3 protein: CASRLAGGRSTQYF
CDR3 DNA: TGTGCCAGCAGACTAGCGGGAGGGCGGAGTACGCAGTATTTT
clone size: .
V gene: TRBV28
D gene: TRBD2
J gene: TRBJ2-3

CDR3 protein: CASSIDASSLSEQYF
CDR3 DNA: TGTGCCAGTAGTATAGATGCCTCCTCCTTGAGCGAGCAGTACTTC
clone size: .
V gene: TRBV19
D gene: .
J gene: TRBJ2-7

CDR3 protein: CASSMLGTGFYEQYF
CDR3 DNA: TGTGCCAGCAGTATGCTTGGGACAGGGTTCTACGAGCAGTACTTC
clone size: few
V gene: TRBV6-2/TRBV6-3
D gene: TRBD1
J gene: TRBJ2-7

CDR3 protein: CASSFSSTGTEQYF
CDR3 DNA: TGCGCCAGCAGCTTCTCCTCGACAGGGACCGAGCAGTACTTC
clone size: .
V gene: TRBV5-1
D gene: TRBD1
J gene: TRBJ2-7

CDR3 protein: CASSPPRGTGDSPLHF
CDR3 DNA: TGTGCCAGCTCACCACCGAGAGGGACAGGGGATTCACCCCTCCACTTT
clone size: .
V gene: TRBV18
D gene: TRBD1
J gene: TRBJ1-6

CDR3 protein: CASSQVETGGGNQPQHF
CDR3 DNA: TGTGCCAGCAGCCAAGTAGAGACAGGGGGAGGCAATCAGCCCCAGCATTTT
clone size: once
V gene: TRBV3-1/TRBV3-2
D gene: TRBD1
J gene: TRBJ1-5